A single sample gave rise to the 25 T cell receptor beta chains below, sequenced in a study of blood T cell repertoires in COVID-19. Generated by immunoSEQ multiplex PCR, the TCRdb table keeps only in-frame clones and is missing some. The sample yields about 380,000 clones, approximately 90% seen once. Sequencing input: PBMCs or T cells enriched from blood (not recorded which). Receptors originate from a woman aged 18-29 years who had recovered from COVID-19.

V and J are TRBV25-1 and TRBJ1-5, with TRBD1 identical over 12 bases. This CDR3 contains 16 residues. The trim removed 5 bases at V and 6 bases at J, leaving 8 bases unmatched. Germline V gene sequence: CDR1 MGHDK, CDR2 SYGVNS. CDR3 sequence reads: CASSQTGTGGFQPQHF. In DNA, the CDR3 is TGTGCCAGCAGTCAGACCGGGACAGGGGGCTTTCAGCCCCAGCATTTT.

J is TRBJ1-1 and V is TRBV30; D not resolved. The CDR3 is made up of 11 amino acids. V was pared by 4 bases and J by 5 bases, with 8 bases between. The germline V gene encodes CDR1 GTSNPN and CDR2 SVGIG (reference sequence). CDR3 in DNA: TGTGCCTGGAAGCAGACAACTGAAGCTTTCTTT. Translation: CAWKQTTEAFF.

A few counts support this clone. The genes are TRBV7-9 and TRBJ1-4; maybe TRBD1 (6 bases). Germline-derived CDR1 and CDR2 are SEHNR and FQNEAQ (reference sequence). The CDR3 is made up of 13 amino acids. V shed 5 bases and J shed 15 bases, with 19 bases lying between them. CDR3 nucleotides: TGTGCCAGCAGCCCAAGGGAGGGCAGGGGCATGTTTTTT. Translation: CASSPREGRGMFF.

V and J are TRBV10-3 and TRBJ2-2; TRBD2 agrees at 7 bases. In germline, CDR1 is ENHRY, CDR2 SYGVKD. The CDR3 length is 15 residues. With V trimmed by 6 bases and J by 2 bases, 6 bases remained unmatched. DNA of the CDR3: TGTGCCATCAGCCGGGCTAGCGGAAACACCGGGGAGCTGTTTTTT. Its translation: CAISRASGNTGELFF.

V usage is TRBV7-2 and J usage is TRBJ2-1; no firm D call. The CDR3 is 15 amino acids. Germline loops: CDR1 SGHTA, CDR2 FQGNSA. V shed 1 base and J shed 2 bases, with 9 bases lying between them. The chain's CDR3 is CASSLGRVPYNEQFF. The CDR3 nucleotides are TGTGCCAGCAGCTTAGGGAGAGTACCCTACAATGAGCAGTTCTTC.

There are many counts of this clone. CDR3 amino acids: CASSESGGPTDTQYF. For the CDR3, the DNA is TGTGCCAGCAGTGAAAGCGGGGGTCCCACAGATACGCAGTATTTT. The chain carries TRBV6-4 and TRBJ2-3; the match to TRBD2 covers 8 bases. The CDR3 sequence is 15 residues long. Germline V gene data show CDR1 as MRHNA and CDR2 as SNTAGT. V shed 3 bases and J 2 bases; nucleotides not matched to a gene: 4.

V usage is TRBV9 and J usage is TRBJ1-5; 8 bases agree with TRBD1. The CDR3 has 18 residues. With V trimmed by 0 bases and J by 7 bases, 15 bases remained unmatched. Germline CDR1 reads SGDLS; CDR2 reads YYNGEE. CDR3 DNA sequence: TGTGCCAGCAGCGTAGGGACAGGGTTGGGTTTGCAGAGCCAGCCCCAGCATTTT. Translating it yields CASSVGTGLGLQSQPQHF.

About this clone: The junction differs from germline at one of its ends, possibly a read error. The chain carries TRBV7-7 and TRBJ1-2; D is perhaps TRBD1 (5 bases). Germline lookup yields CDR1 SSHAT and CDR2 FNYEAQ (reference sequence). CDR3 length: 16 residues. CDR3 coding DNA: TGTGCTAGCAGCCCGGCGGGGCGGGGTTTATCCTATGGCTACACCTTC. Encoded protein: CASSPAGRGLSYGYTF. Looking up the rest from reference TRBV7-7 and TRBJ1-2 gives the full variable domain: GAGVSQSPRYKVTKRGQDVTLRCDPISSHATLYWYQQALGQGPEFLTYFNYEAQPDKSGLPSDRFSAERPEGSISTLTIQRTEQRDSAMYRCASSPAGRGLSYGYTFGSGTRLTVV.

This rearrangement joins TRBV7-9 to TRBJ2-1; 9 bases are shared with TRBD1. The trim removed 5 bases at V and 1 base at J, leaving 6 bases unmatched. CDR3 size: 16 residues. The V gene's germline CDR1 is SEHNR and CDR2 FQNEAQ (reference sequence). The CDR3 DNA follows: TGTGCCAGCAGCGTGTGGACAGGGGATTCCTACAATGAGCAGTTCTTC. The encoded protein is CASSVWTGDSYNEQFF.

V gene TRBV7-9 combines with J gene TRBJ2-2; D gene uncertain. Trimming stripped 5 bases from V and 1 base from J, with 14 bases between. Per germline, CDR1 SEHNR and CDR2 FQNEAQ (reference sequence). There are 16 residues in the CDR3. CDR3 protein: CASSPIWAGNTGELFF. CDR3 sequence (DNA): TGTGCCAGCAGCCCCATCTGGGCAGGGAACACCGGGGAGCTGTTTTTT. Full variable domain (remainder filled in from reference TRBV7-9 and TRBJ2-2): DTGVSQNPRHKITKRGQNVTFRCDPISEHNRLYWYRQTLGQGPEFLTYFQNEAQLEKSRLLSDRFSAERPKGSFSTLEIQRTEQGDSAMYLCASSPIWAGNTGELFFGEGSRLTVL.

This clone has just a few counts. The chain links TRBV7-2 to TRBJ1-5, with D possibly being TRBD1 (5 bases). The CDR3 consists of 14 residues. Germline CDR1 is SGHTA and CDR2 is FQGNSA. V lost 3 bases and J lost 2, with 8 bases in between. CDR3 nucleotide sequence: TGTGCCAGCAGCTTTCAGGGCGGCAATCAGCCCCAGCATTTT. It translates to CASSFQGGNQPQHF.

This clone was seen a handful of times. V and J are TRBV6-5 and TRBJ1-1, with 10 bases lining up with TRBD1. This CDR3 spans 13 amino acids. The V gene's germline CDR1 is MNHEY and CDR2 SVGAGI. Trimming at V came to 10 bases and at J to 3 bases, leaving 5 bases not matched to a gene. CDR3 loop: CATKTGGYTEAFF. Here the CDR3 DNA reads TGTGCCACCAAGACAGGGGGCTACACTGAAGCTTTCTTT.

V is TRBV9 and J is TRBJ2-1; a possible D gene is TRBD2 (6 bases). The CDR3 runs 15 residues. Deletions cut 2 bases from V and 3 bases from J, with 12 bases between. Looked up from germline, CDR1 is SGDLS and CDR2 is YYNGEE. The CDR3 coding sequence is TGTGCCAGCAGCGTGTGGGGGGTTGGCTACAATGAGCAGTTCTTC. Residues: CASSVWGVGYNEQFF.

The rearrangement links TRBV4-1 to TRBJ1-6; 10 bases match TRBD1. The CDR3 runs to 15 residues. V lost 4 bases, J lost 7 bases, and 4 bases stayed unmatched. Germline assignment: CDR1 MGHRA and CDR2 YSYEKL. The CDR3 nucleotides are TGCGCCAGCAGCCGGGACAGGGGAGGAAATTCACCCCTCCACTTT. Its translation is CASSRDRGGNSPLHF.

The rearrangement joins TRBV30 to TRBJ1-6; D is unresolved. This CDR3 contains 15 residues. V dropped 0 bases and J dropped 9 bases, with 15 bases sitting between them. Germline values: CDR1 GTSNPN, CDR2 SVGIG (reference sequence). Written as DNA, the CDR3 is TGTGCCTGGAGTGTACTAGAGTTTAGCTTTTCACCCCTCCACTTT. Translation gives CAWSVLEFSFSPLHF. The complete variable domain, with remaining parts taken from reference TRBV30 and TRBJ1-6, reads SQTIHQWPATLVQPVGSPLSLECTVEGTSNPNLYWYRQAAGRGLQLLFYSVGIGQISSEVPQNLSASRPQDRQFILSSKKLLLSDSGFYLCAWSVLEFSFSPLHFGNGTRLTVT.

The chain employs TRBV9 and TRBJ1-4; D is ambiguous. There are 14 residues in the CDR3. Germline CDR1 SGDLS, CDR2 YYNGEE. V lost 0 bases, J lost 10 bases, and 13 bases lay in between. This CDR3 is CASSVGRFSGKLFF. CDR3 DNA sequence: TGTGCCAGCAGCGTAGGTCGCTTTTCCGGAAAACTGTTTTTT.

The V gene is TRBV4-2, the J gene TRBJ2-2; 7 bases match TRBD2. The CDR3 is 15 residues long. Per germline, CDR1 LGHNA and CDR2 YNFKEQ. After removal of 4 bases from V and 7 bases from J, the junction contained 9 bases not matched to a gene. In DNA form, the CDR3 reads TGTGCCAGCAGCCGCGAACTAGCGACGGGCGGGGAGCTGTTTTTT. Amino acids: CASSRELATGGELFF.

The rearrangement uses TRBV6-1 and TRBJ2-1, with D perhaps TRBD2 (6 bases). The germline gives CDR1 MNHNS, CDR2 SASEGT. The CDR3 covers 15 residues. Trimming shortened V by 2 bases and J by 4 bases, and 12 bases separated the two germline ends. CDR3 in amino acids: CASSEMGGEYNEQFF. Here the CDR3 DNA reads TGTGCCAGCAGTGAAATGGGCGGGGAGTACAATGAGCAGTTCTTC.

This chain links TRBV12-3 or TRBV12-4 with TRBJ1-1; D gene ambiguous. The CDR3 totals 11 residues. Trimming left V 1 base short and J 7 bases short, with 4 bases between. The CDR3 here is CASSLVREAFF. The DNA for the CDR3 is TGTGCCAGCAGTTTAGTTCGTGAAGCTTTCTTT.

The chain combines TRBV6-2 or TRBV6-3 with TRBJ1-5; TRBD1 agrees at 8 bases. Germline V gives CDR1 MNHEY, CDR2 SVGEGT. With V trimmed by 0 bases and J by 2 bases, 6 bases remained unmatched. This CDR3 is 17 amino acids long. The CDR3 spells CASSYSTGDVGNQPQHF. The CDR3 DNA follows: TGTGCCAGCAGTTACTCGACAGGGGATGTAGGCAATCAGCCCCAGCATTTT.

The chain combines TRBV5-1 with TRBJ2-1; TRBD2 agrees at 8 bases. Germline CDR1 is SGHRS and CDR2 is YFSETQ. Unmatched junction bases numbered 4, after V lost 0 bases and J lost 2 bases. The CDR3 covers 16 residues. CDR3 in DNA: TGCGCCAGCAGCTTGGGAGGCGGGGGGACCTACAATGAGCAGTTCTTC. Amino acid sequence: CASSLGGGGTYNEQFF.

The chain joins TRBV11-2 to TRBJ1-5; TRBD1 is a possible D gene (5 bases). Germline V gene sequence: CDR1 SGHAT, CDR2 FQNNGV. V lost 1 base and J lost 5, with 6 bases in between. CDR3 length: 13 residues. CDR3 protein: CASSLGGDQPQHF. The CDR3 DNA follows: TGTGCCAGCAGCTTAGGGGGGGATCAGCCCCAGCATTTT.

CDR3 protein: CASSPTSGDSYEQYF. CDR3 nucleotide sequence: TGTGCCAGTAGCCCGACTAGCGGAGACTCCTACGAGCAGTACTTC. This sequence joins TRBV19 and TRBJ2-7, with 9 bases identical to TRBD2. The CDR3 runs 15 residues. The V and J ends lost 6 bases and 0 bases, in that order; junction bases with no gene match: 6. Germline-derived CDR1 and CDR2 are LNHDA and SQIVND (reference sequence).

V usage is TRBV5-1 and J usage is TRBJ1-4, with 8 nucleotides matching TRBD1. Trimming took 4 bases from V and 6 from J; bases not matched to a gene: 11. The CDR3 is 16 residues long. Germline V gene data show CDR1 as SGHRS and CDR2 as YFSETQ. The CDR3 bases are TGCGCCAGCAGCGGAAAAACAGGGGGTGGGGATGAAAAACTGTTTTTT. Protein sequence: CASSGKTGGGDEKLFF.

The chain joins TRBV30 to TRBJ1-2; 9 positions match TRBD1. The CDR3 spans 12 residues. Germline trimming cut 3 bases from V and 7 bases from J; bases unmatched to any gene: 3. Germline CDR1 and CDR2: GTSNPN and SVGIG (reference sequence). CDR3 region: CAWRGQGRGYTF. The CDR3 DNA is TGTGCCTGGAGGGGACAGGGACGTGGCTACACCTTC. The full variable domain, rest sourced from reference TRBV30 and TRBJ1-2, is SQTIHQWPATLVQPVGSPLSLECTVEGTSNPNLYWYRQAAGRGLQLLFYSVGIGQISSEVPQNLSASRPQDRQFILSSKKLLLSDSGFYLCAWRGQGRGYTFGSGTRLTVV.